What follows are 24 T cell receptor beta chains derived from one specimen sequenced in a study of T cell responses to AZD1222 COVID-19 vaccine. TCRdb's table, derived via immunoSEQ multiplex PCR, lists solely in-frame clones and lacks some. The table has 140,000 to 150,000 clones, roughly 93% seen once; the top ten hold 5% to 5.5%. The specimen was peripheral blood, collected on day 0 of AZD1222 vaccination. These receptor sequences come from an adult in good health.

The chain carries TRBV19 and TRBJ2-3; D remains unclear. The CDR3 consists of 15 residues. Looked up from germline, CDR1 is LNHDA and CDR2 is SQIVND (reference sequence). Trimming took 5 bases from V and 1 from J, leaving 13 bases between them. Written as DNA, the CDR3 is TGTGCCAGTAGTGTGAAGTTGAGAGGCACAGATACGCAGTATTTT. Translation gives CASSVKLRGTDTQYF.

This rearrangement joins TRBV12-3 or TRBV12-4 to TRBJ1-6, with 9 bases that match TRBD1. V dropped 6 bases and J dropped 14; count of bases not matched to a gene: 8. There are 13 residues in the CDR3. In DNA, the CDR3 is TGTGCCAGCAGCCCACGGACAGGGGAGGCCCTCCACTTT. The encoded protein is CASSPRTGEALHF.

The chain combines TRBV7-8 with TRBJ2-1; TRBD2 matches 7 bases. CDR1 and CDR2 from the germline V gene are SGHVS and FQNEAQ. The CDR3 loop spans 15 amino acids. After removal of 4 bases from V and 2 bases from J, the junction contained 5 bases not matched to a gene. The CDR3 DNA reads TGTGCCAGCAGCTGGGCGGGAGCGACCTACAATGAGCAGTTCTTC. Translation gives CASSWAGATYNEQFF. Looking up the rest from reference TRBV7-8 and TRBJ2-1 gives the full variable domain: GAGVSQSPRYKVAKRGQDVALRCDPISGHVSLFWYQQALGQGPEFLTYFQNEAQLDKSGLPSDRFFAERPEGSVSTLKIQRTQQEDSAVYLCASSWAGATYNEQFFGPGTRLTVL.

This chain connects TRBV30 to TRBJ1-2; 8 nucleotides align to TRBD1. This CDR3 is built from 11 residues. Germline V gives CDR1 GTSNPN, CDR2 SVGIG (reference sequence). With 8 bases clipped from V and 7 bases from J, the junction kept 6 bases outside the gene matches. As DNA, the CDR3 is TGTGCCAGACAGGGGATGCGTGGCTACACCTTC. Translating it yields CARQGMRGYTF.

The chain carries TRBV19 and TRBJ1-2; 12 nucleotides line up with TRBD1. Germline CDR1 LNHDA, CDR2 SQIVND (reference sequence). The CDR3 sequence is 14 residues long. Trimming took 5 bases from V and 6 from J; bases not matched to a gene: 4. CDR3 coding DNA: TGTGCCAGTAGTGGGGGACAGGGGGCGGATGGCTACACCTTC. Translating it yields CASSGGQGADGYTF.

The J gene is TRBJ1-4, the V gene TRBV7-6; D is possibly TRBD1 (5 bases). The CDR3 has 16 amino acids. Trimming took 1 base from V and 4 from J, leaving 13 bases between them. Germline-derived CDR1 and CDR2 are SGHVS and FNYEAQ. CDR3: CASSLVGALGNEKLFF. The CDR3 nucleotides read TGTGCCAGCAGCTTAGTCGGGGCTCTGGGTAATGAAAAACTGTTTTTT.

The chain has TRBV5-8 and TRBJ2-1; D perhaps matches TRBD1 (5 bases). Germline V gene lookup returns CDR1 SGHTS and CDR2 YDEGEE. V lost 3 bases and J 0 bases, leaving 10 bases between the germline ends. This CDR3 region has 15 residues. CDR3 sequence reads: CASSWGSGSYNEQFF. CDR3 nucleotide sequence: TGTGCCAGCAGCTGGGGCAGTGGCTCCTACAATGAGCAGTTCTTC.

This clone was seen just once. V is TRBV9 and J is TRBJ2-1, with a tentative D call TRBD1 (5 bases). CDR3 size: 14 residues. Trimming shortened V by 4 bases and J by 2 bases, and 10 bases separated the two germline ends. Germline V gene data show CDR1 as SGDLS and CDR2 as YYNGEE. CDR3 nucleotides: TGTGCCAGCAGCCCAAGGACAACCTACAATGAGCAGTTCTTC. Translated: CASSPRTTYNEQFF.

This rearrangement joins TRBV6-5 to TRBJ2-1; a weak D match, TRBD1 (6 bases). This CDR3 spans 13 amino acids. Germline loops: CDR1 MNHEY, CDR2 SVGAGI. Trimming pared 0 bases from V and 14 bases from J, leaving 14 bases between. The CDR3 loop is CASSYSNAGVEFF. In DNA, the CDR3 is TGTGCCAGCAGTTACTCGAACGCAGGGGTGGAGTTCTTC.

This chain joins TRBV25-1 and TRBJ2-7, with D hard to call. CDR3 length: 13 amino acids. Between the trimmed V and J ends, which lost 4 bases and 2 bases, there was a span of 9 bases. CDR1 and CDR2 from the germline V gene are MGHDK and SYGVNS. The CDR3 region is CASSVPVTYEQYF. The CDR3 DNA is TGTGCCAGCAGTGTTCCGGTAACCTACGAGCAGTACTTC.

The rearrangement uses TRBV6-6 and TRBJ2-3; 12 nucleotides match TRBD2. The CDR3 runs 18 residues. Germline V gene sequence: CDR1 MNHNY, CDR2 SVGAGI (reference sequence). The junction had 11 bases not matched to a gene; V was cut back by 5 bases and J by 2 bases. CDR3 in DNA: TGTGCCAGCAGTCCGCTTCTAGGACTAGCGGGAACCACAGATACGCAGTATTTT. This encodes CASSPLLGLAGTTDTQYF.

The chain joins TRBV7-2 to TRBJ2-5; no firm D call. CDR1 SGHTA and CDR2 FQGNSA come from the germline V gene. The CDR3 loop spans 13 amino acids. V dropped 1 base and J dropped 5 bases, with 8 bases sitting between them. CDR3 region: CASSLESAETQYF. CDR3 sequence (DNA): TGTGCCAGCAGCTTAGAATCAGCTGAGACCCAGTACTTC.

The V call is TRBV27, the J call TRBJ2-1; 8 nucleotides line up with TRBD2. V lost 0 bases, J lost 1 base, and 2 bases stayed unmatched. Germline V gene lookup returns CDR1 MNHEY and CDR2 SMNVEV (reference sequence). The CDR3 has 16 residues. Here the CDR3 DNA reads TGTGCCAGCAGTTTATCCACTAGCGGTTCCTACAATGAGCAGTTCTTC. Translated: CASSLSTSGSYNEQFF.

The chain carries TRBV5-4 and TRBJ2-1, with 11 bases matching TRBD2. The CDR3 runs 16 residues. Losses at the gene ends were 0 bases for V and 8 bases for J; bases not matched to a gene: 7. Germline V gene data show CDR1 as SGHNT and CDR2 as YYREEE (reference sequence). For the CDR3, the DNA is TGTGCCAGCAGCTTGGGGCTAGCGGGAGGTTCGGATGAGCAGTTCTTC. Amino acid sequence: CASSLGLAGGSDEQFF. The whole variable domain, filled in from reference TRBV5-4 and TRBJ2-1, reads ETGVTQSPTHLIKTRGQQVTLRCSSQSGHNTVSWYQQALGQGPQFIFQYYREEENGRGNFPPRFSGLQFPNYSSELNVNALELDDSALYLCASSLGLAGGSDEQFFGPGTRLTVL.

The gene calls are TRBV5-1 and TRBJ1-2; TRBD1 matches 7 bases. The germline CDR1 and CDR2 sequences are SGHRS and YFSETQ. The CDR3 length is 15 residues. Trimming cost V 1 base and J 4 bases; bases outside gene matches: 7. CDR3 region: CASSLQGGVSYGYTF. The CDR3 DNA sequence: TGCGCCAGCAGCTTGCAGGGGGGCGTGAGCTATGGCTACACCTTC.

The chain carries TRBV4-2 and TRBJ2-1, with 9 nucleotides matching TRBD2. This CDR3 is 16 amino acids long. Losses at the gene ends were 4 bases for V and 6 bases for J; bases not matched to a gene: 10. The germline V gene has CDR1 LGHNA and CDR2 YNFKEQ. The CDR3 nucleotides are TGTGCCAGCAGCCGATCACCGGGACTAGCTTCCAATGAGCAGTTCTTC. This sequence encodes CASSRSPGLASNEQFF.

This clone has more than one count but fewer than ten. The chain links TRBV19 to TRBJ1-3; D may be TRBD1 (6 bases). Germline CDR1 reads LNHDA; CDR2 reads SQIVND (reference sequence). With 3 bases removed from V and 3 bases from J, the gap between germline ends came to 9 bases. The CDR3 totals 14 residues. CDR3 residues: CASSISGDGNTIYF. In DNA, the CDR3 is TGTGCCAGTAGTATCTCAGGGGATGGAAACACCATATATTTT.

The CDR3 protein is CASSEMGLNEQFF. The CDR3 DNA follows: TGTGCCAGCAGTGAAATGGGTTTGAATGAGCAGTTCTTC. The gene calls are TRBV2 and TRBJ2-1; D is ambiguous. The germline CDR1 and CDR2 sequences are SNHLY and FYNNEI. V lost 2 bases to trimming and J lost 7 bases, with 9 bases between them. CDR3 length: 13 residues.

This chain links TRBV3-1 (or the pseudogene TRBV3-2) with TRBJ1-1; the D is unclear. Germline CDR1 and CDR2: LGHDT and YNNKEL (reference sequence). The V end was cut by 1 base, the J end by 4 bases, with 7 bases between. The CDR3 is 13 residues long. CDR3 bases: TGTGCCAGCAGCCAAGTTCGGGCCACTGAAGCTTTCTTT. This codes for CASSQVRATEAFF.

This chain connects TRBV29-1 to TRBJ2-1; D is possibly TRBD1 (6 bases). The germline V and J ends were trimmed by 1 base and 9 bases, with 13 bases remaining between them. Germline loops: CDR1 SQVTM, CDR2 ANQGSEA. The CDR3 is 13 amino acids. In DNA form, the CDR3 reads TGCAGCGTTGAAGCGAATAAAGGGGGTGAGCAGTTCTTC. Translating gives CSVEANKGGEQFF.

The V and J genes are TRBV5-1 and TRBJ1-6; D is ambiguous. Trimming left V 0 bases short and J 7 bases short, with 5 bases between. The CDR3 contains 13 residues. Germline V gives CDR1 SGHRS, CDR2 YFSETQ. The chain's CDR3 is CASSLGENSPLHF. The CDR3 DNA reads as TGCGCCAGCAGCTTGGGGGAAAATTCACCCCTCCACTTT.

This chain joins TRBV19 and TRBJ2-3; tentatively, D is TRBD2 (6 bases). CDR1 LNHDA and CDR2 SQIVND come from the germline V gene (reference sequence). V lost 3 bases to trimming and J lost 3 bases, with 13 bases between them. The CDR3 runs to 15 residues. The CDR3 DNA follows: TGTGCCAGTAGTATCAATATTGGAGGGACAGATACGCAGTATTTT. Encoded protein: CASSINIGGTDTQYF.

J is TRBJ2-2 and V is TRBV7-9, with 8 bases lining up with TRBD1. This CDR3 spans 16 amino acids. The V and J ends lost 5 bases and 3 bases, in that order; junction bases with no gene match: 8. CDR1 is SEHNR and CDR2 is FQNEAQ in the germline V gene (reference sequence). The CDR3 DNA follows: TGTGCCAGCAGCCTTAGACAGGGGACGGACACCGGGGAGCTGTTTTTT. Amino acids: CASSLRQGTDTGELFF.

This chain links TRBV11-2 with TRBJ2-7; D tentatively fits TRBD1 or TRBD2 (5 bases each). This CDR3 comprises 16 residues. Trimming took 5 bases from V and 0 from J, leaving 17 bases between them. The germline CDR1 and CDR2 sequences are SGHAT and FQNNGV. CDR3 amino acids: CASSTRRDANSYEQYF. DNA of the CDR3: TGTGCCAGCAGCACGAGACGGGACGCAAACTCCTACGAGCAGTACTTC.